Below are 29 T cell receptor beta chains sequenced from a single sample in a study of blood T cell repertoires in COVID-19. Profiling relied on immunoSEQ multiplex PCR, and the TCRdb table lists in-frame clones only, not all of them. Seen here are some 200,000 clones, roughly 80% observed once, and the top ten hold roughly 1.3%. Sequenced: PBMCs or T cells enriched from blood (not recorded which). The receptors originated from a woman in her thirties or forties with acute COVID-19.

The V gene is TRBV15, the J gene TRBJ2-7; 8 positions match TRBD2. There are 16 residues in the CDR3. Germline V gene data show CDR1 as LNHNV and CDR2 as YYDKDF (reference sequence). Unmatched junction bases numbered 9, after V lost 0 bases and J lost 5 bases. The DNA of the CDR3 is TGTGCCACCAGCAGAGATAAGATTAGCGGGGAGCACGAGCAGTACTTC. Its protein is CATSRDKISGEHEQYF.

This clone is a singleton in its sample. V and J are TRBV19 and TRBJ2-5; 10 bases agree with TRBD1. CDR1 is LNHDA, CDR2 SQIVND, per germline (reference sequence). V dropped 5 bases and J dropped 4; count of bases not matched to a gene: 1. This CDR3 contains 13 residues. CDR3 sequence: CASSRDRGETQYF. The CDR3 DNA follows: TGTGCCAGTAGTCGGGACAGGGGAGAGACCCAGTACTTC.

The chain recombines TRBV5-6 with TRBJ2-5, with D tentatively TRBD1 (6 bases). V was cut by 0 bases and J by 2 bases, with 8 bases left in between. This CDR3 has 14 residues. Germline CDR1 is SGHDT and CDR2 is YYEEEE. Written as DNA, the CDR3 is TGTGCCAGCAGCTTGGACAGGGCTCAAGAGACCCAGTACTTC. Protein: CASSLDRAQETQYF. Full variable domain (outside the CDR3, taken from reference TRBV5-6 and TRBJ2-5): DAGVTQSPTHLIKTRGQQVTLRCSPKSGHDTVSWYQQALGQGPQFIFQYYEEEERQRGNFPDRFSGHQFPNYSSELNVNALLLGDSALYLCASSLDRAQETQYFGPGTRLLVL.

V usage is TRBV7-9 and J usage is TRBJ2-3; D perhaps matches TRBD1 (6 bases). V was clipped by 1 base and J by 4 bases, with 12 bases between them. There are 15 residues in the CDR3. Germline V gene lookup returns CDR1 SEHNR and CDR2 FQNEAQ (reference sequence). The CDR3 reads CASSLDRADADTQYF. CDR3 DNA: TGTGCCAGCAGCTTAGACAGGGCGGACGCAGATACGCAGTATTTT. Based on the CDR3 plus reference TRBV7-9 and TRBJ2-3, the full variable domain is DTGVSQNPRHKITKRGQNVTFRCDPISEHNRLYWYRQTLGQGPEFLTYFQNEAQLEKSRLLSDRFSAERPKGSFSTLEIQRTEQGDSAMYLCASSLDRADADTQYFGPGTRLTVL.

This clone was detected once. The chain recombines TRBV11-2 with TRBJ1-1; D is perhaps TRBD1 (6 bases). Trimming took off 5 bases at V and 4 bases at J, with 23 bases between the two ends. CDR3 length: 17 amino acids. CDR1 is SGHAT and CDR2 is FQNNGV in the germline V gene. DNA for the CDR3: TGTGCCAGCAGCCACCTGAAGCCTCTACGGGGGGCCACTGAAGCTTTCTTT. Its protein is CASSHLKPLRGATEAFF.

J is TRBJ2-3 and V is TRBV14; 11 bases match TRBD2. Trimming took 2 bases from V and 2 from J; bases not matched to a gene: 3. Germline CDR1 and CDR2: SGHDN and FVKESK. There are 16 residues in the CDR3. CDR3 sequence (DNA): TGTGCCAGCAGCCAACAACTAGCGGGGGCCACAGATACGCAGTATTTT. This translates into CASSQQLAGATDTQYF.

This CDR3 is CASSPRGRKEKLFF. Here the CDR3 DNA reads TGTGCCAGCAGTCCCAGGGGGCGCAAGGAAAAACTGTTTTTT. V gene TRBV28 combines with J gene TRBJ1-4; 8 nucleotides line up with TRBD1. The CDR3 contains 14 residues. Germline loops: CDR1 MDHEN, CDR2 SYDVKM. After removal of 5 bases from V and 8 bases from J, the junction contained 7 bases not matched to a gene.

The V gene is TRBV15, the J gene TRBJ2-7; 7 nucleotides align to TRBD1. The CDR3 contains 15 residues. With 5 bases clipped from V and 5 bases from J, the junction kept 12 bases outside the gene matches. Looked up from germline, CDR1 is LNHNV and CDR2 is YYDKDF (reference sequence). For the CDR3, the DNA is TGTGCCACCAGCGCATCCACAGGGGTAGGTAACGAGCAGTACTTC. Translated, it gives CATSASTGVGNEQYF.

The chain carries TRBV7-6 and TRBJ2-3; no definite D call. The CDR3 is 14 residues long. CDR1 and CDR2 (germline): SGHVS, FNYEAQ. Trimming took 0 bases from V and 0 from J, leaving 4 bases between them. The CDR3 DNA follows: TGTGCCAGCAGCTTAGCGGAGAGCACAGATACGCAGTATTTT. Amino acids: CASSLAESTDTQYF. Full variable domain (outside the CDR3, taken from reference TRBV7-6 and TRBJ2-3): GAGVSQSPRYKVTKRGQDVALRCDPISGHVSLYWYRQALGQGPEFLTYFNYEAQQDKSGLPNDRFSAERPEGSISTLTIQRTEQRDSAMYRCASSLAESTDTQYFGPGTRLTVL.

CDR3 amino acids: CASTRRTGGDLNTEAFF. CDR3 coding DNA: TGTGCCAGCACAAGGAGGACAGGGGGAGATTTGAACACTGAAGCTTTCTTT. The chain has TRBV5-8 and TRBJ1-1, with 10 bases fitting TRBD1. Germline-derived CDR1 and CDR2 are SGHTS and YDEGEE. The trim removed 6 bases at V and 0 bases at J, leaving 11 bases unmatched. The CDR3 extends over 17 amino acids.

This sequence joins TRBV14 and TRBJ2-7; D is uncertain. The germline gives CDR1 SGHDN, CDR2 FVKESK. The CDR3 consists of 13 residues. The ends were cut back, 1 base at V and 0 bases at J, with 4 bases in the middle. CDR3 residues: CASSQGNSYEQYF. In DNA form, the CDR3 reads TGTGCCAGCAGCCAAGGTAACTCCTACGAGCAGTACTTC.

There are a few counts of this clone. The V gene is TRBV4-3, the J gene TRBJ2-1; D is unresolved. V shed 0 bases and J shed 0 bases, with 12 bases lying between them. The CDR3 covers 17 residues. Germline V CDR1 and CDR2: LGHNA, YSLEER. The CDR3, as DNA: TGCGCCAGCAGCCAAGACACGACCTACAGCTCCTACAATGAGCAGTTCTTC. Its translation: CASSQDTTYSSYNEQFF.

This clone was detected only once. This chain joins TRBV28 and TRBJ2-1, with 8 nucleotides matching TRBD2. Germline V CDR1 and CDR2: MDHEN, SYDVKM. Trimming took 5 bases from V and 6 from J; bases not matched to a gene: 12. The CDR3 runs to 16 residues. The CDR3 DNA sequence: TGTGCCAGCAGTACCCCGGGGACTAGGAACTTCAATGAGCAGTTCTTC. Protein product: CASSTPGTRNFNEQFF.

This clone was seen once. The chain recombines TRBV28 with TRBJ2-2, with a possible D match to TRBD1 (5 bases). The CDR3 consists of 15 residues. V gave up 6 bases and J gave up 0 bases, with 11 bases separating them. CDR1 is MDHEN, CDR2 SYDVKM, per germline. For the CDR3, the DNA is TGTGCCAGCAGGGCAGGGTCCGCGAACACCGGGGAGCTGTTTTTT. It yields the protein CASRAGSANTGELFF. Complete variable domain (other parts from reference TRBV28 and TRBJ2-2): DVKVTQSSRYLVKRTGEKVFLECVQDMDHENMFWYRQDPGLGLRLIYFSYDVKMKEKGDIPEGYSVSREKKERFSLILESASTNQTSMYLCASRAGSANTGELFFGEGSRLTVL.

This clone was seen just once. The chain has TRBV5-1 and TRBJ1-6, with TRBD1 matching over 7 bases. Trimming took 0 bases from V and 10 from J; bases not matched to a gene: 13. The germline CDR1 and CDR2 sequences are SGHRS and YFSETQ. This CDR3 is built from 17 residues. CDR3 DNA sequence: TGCGCCAGCAGCTTGGTCTCCAATACAGGGGTTTACTCACCCCTCCACTTT. It codes for CASSLVSNTGVYSPLHF.

This chain joins TRBV18 and TRBJ1-1; D unresolved. The CDR3 sequence is 14 residues long. Germline assignment: CDR1 KGHSH and CDR2 LQKENI. Trimming took 0 bases from V and 7 from J, leaving 12 bases between them. The CDR3 DNA follows: TGTGCCAGCTCACCACCAAACTCCCCAAGTGAAGCTTTCTTT. Amino acids: CASSPPNSPSEAFF.

In its sample, this clone was seen a few times. V gene TRBV5-6 combines with J gene TRBJ1-2, with D perhaps TRBD1 (5 bases). Germline V gene data show CDR1 as SGHDT and CDR2 as YYEEEE. Trimming shortened V by 5 bases and J by 10 bases, and 18 bases separated the two germline ends. This CDR3 contains 13 residues. The CDR3 region has the DNA TGTGCCAGCAGGAGAAGCGGGGGGTCCCTCTACACCTTC. Its translation is CASRRSGGSLYTF.

This clone has more than one count but fewer than ten. The rearrangement uses TRBV2 and TRBJ2-5, with D perhaps TRBD2 (5 bases). The CDR3 is made up of 12 amino acids. Germline values: CDR1 SNHLY, CDR2 FYNNEI. V was clipped by 7 bases and J by 5 bases, with 11 bases between them. CDR3 protein: CASTRTPETQYF. In nucleotides, the CDR3 is TGTGCCAGCACCCGGACTCCGGAGACCCAGTACTTC. The variable domain in full, with the rest retrieved from reference TRBV2 and TRBJ2-5, is EPEVTQTPSHQVTQMGQEVILRCVPISNHLYFYWYRQILGQKVEFLVSFYNNEISEKSEIFDDQFSVERPDGSNFTLKIRSTKLEDSAMYFCASTRTPETQYFGPGTRLLVL.

The chain is built from TRBV12-3 or TRBV12-4 and TRBJ1-1, with 7 bases matching TRBD1. V gave up 8 bases and J gave up 5 bases; unmatched junction bases: 5. This CDR3 is built from 12 residues. In DNA, the CDR3 is TGTGCCAGCGGGACAGTCCTAACTGAAGCTTTCTTT. Protein product: CASGTVLTEAFF.

This chain uses TRBV19 with TRBJ2-7, with 7 bases that match TRBD1. Germline V gene lookup returns CDR1 LNHDA and CDR2 SQIVND (reference sequence). V trimming: 8 bases; J trimming: 2 bases; junction bases outside the gene matches: 12. The CDR3 extends over 15 amino acids. The CDR3 region is CASGQPGQTTYEQYF. The CDR3, as DNA: TGTGCCAGTGGACAGCCGGGACAGACAACCTACGAGCAGTACTTC.

The chain uses TRBV10-3 and TRBJ1-1, with 8 bases fitting TRBD1. V was clipped by 2 bases and J by 1 base; unmatched bases: 3. There are 15 residues in the CDR3. CDR1 and CDR2 from the germline V gene are ENHRY and SYGVKD. As DNA, the CDR3 is TGTGCCATCAGTGAGGACAGGGGATCGAACACTGAAGCTTTCTTT. It is translated as CAISEDRGSNTEAFF.

V gene TRBV10-2 combines with J gene TRBJ2-7, with D perhaps TRBD2 (7 bases). Germline CDR1 WSHSY, CDR2 SAAADI. The V and J ends lost 2 bases and 2 bases respectively, with 13 bases between them. This CDR3 comprises 15 residues. The CDR3 DNA is TGCGCCAGCAGTGAGGGGTGGGGGGGCCCCTACGAGCAGTACTTC. Translating gives CASSEGWGGPYEQYF.

The V call is TRBV6-1, the J call TRBJ1-2, with D maybe TRBD1 (5 bases). In germline, CDR1 is MNHNS, CDR2 SASEGT. Between the trimmed V and J ends, which lost 2 bases and 3 bases, there was a span of 10 bases. This CDR3 is 14 amino acids long. As DNA, the CDR3 is TGTGCCAGCAGTGAATATGGGGGGGACTATGGCTACACCTTC. It is translated as CASSEYGGDYGYTF.

V usage is TRBV9 and J usage is TRBJ1-2; 7 bases are a match to TRBD1. Germline CDR1 and CDR2: SGDLS and YYNGEE. Trimming at V came to 3 bases and at J to 4 bases, leaving 6 bases not matched to a gene. CDR3 length: 14 residues. CDR3 nucleotides: TGTGCCAGCAGCGCTAGGGGACAGAGCTATGGCTACACCTTC. It translates to CASSARGQSYGYTF.

The rearrangement links TRBV3-1 (or the pseudogene TRBV3-2) to TRBJ2-7, with a tentative D call TRBD2 (6 bases). The length of the CDR3 is 14 residues. The germline V gene encodes CDR1 LGHDT and CDR2 YNNKEL (reference sequence). V lost 2 bases to trimming and J lost 5 bases, with 13 bases between them. The CDR3 loop is CASSQRRGAHEQYF. For the CDR3, the DNA is TGTGCCAGCAGCCAAAGGCGGGGCGCCCACGAGCAGTACTTC.

The V gene is TRBV5-1, the J gene TRBJ1-3, with 7 bases fitting TRBD1. The CDR3 loop spans 18 amino acids. Germline assignment: CDR1 SGHRS and CDR2 YFSETQ. V was clipped by 5 bases and J by 0 bases; unmatched bases: 14. The CDR3 coding sequence is TGCGCCAGCAGACGGACAGGTTCAACCGCCCTCTCTGGAAACACCATATATTTT. Its protein is CASRRTGSTALSGNTIYF.

V is TRBV7-9 and J is TRBJ2-7; maybe TRBD1 (6 bases). The CDR3 length is 13 residues. V lost 5 bases and J lost 3, with 11 bases in between. Germline CDR1 and CDR2: SEHNR and FQNEAQ (reference sequence). CDR3 nucleotide sequence: TGTGCCAGCAGCCACGGACAGATCTACGAGCAGTACTTC. This gives the protein CASSHGQIYEQYF.

The J gene is TRBJ1-2, the V gene TRBV9, with D unresolved. The CDR3 sequence is 15 residues long. Germline assignment: CDR1 SGDLS and CDR2 YYNGEE. V was clipped by 4 bases and J by 4 bases, with 17 bases between them. The CDR3 nucleotides read TGTGCCAGCAGCCACACGAGGGTGGGGAGCTATGGCTACACCTTC. This translates into CASSHTRVGSYGYTF.

The rearrangement uses TRBV19 and TRBJ1-1; TRBD1 is a possible D gene (5 bases). The CDR3 covers 18 residues. Trimming pared 5 bases from V and 4 bases from J, leaving 26 bases between. The germline gives CDR1 LNHDA, CDR2 SQIVND (reference sequence). CDR3 DNA: TGTGCCAGTAGTCCCCGGGCCCCGGACAAAGGCCTGGGCACTGAAGCTTTCTTT. Amino acid sequence: CASSPRAPDKGLGTEAFF.